This T cell receptor (beta chain) is drawn from a study of blood T cells in healthy people across ages (dated by TCRdb to the mid-2010s). Background on the whole study: In model experiments, template switching captured roughly one uniquely barcoded TCR beta cDNA molecule for every two T cells. The study measured age-related changes in TCR beta repertoire diversity using deep sequencing normalized with unique cDNA molecular identifiers. The donors were split into four age groups: young (average around 15 years), middle-aged (about 40), aged (about 62) and long-lived (over 80). To avoid experimental bias, donors of different ages were randomly spread across the sequencing lanes. Two additional independent replicas of 1 million unique cDNA reads from the same blood draw were analyzed for two donors (one aged 18 to 30 and one aged 80 or older).

There are a few counts of this clonotype. Its antigen has not been determined. No quality values exist for individual bases; no much larger clone is one base distant. The donors were some 36 Caucasian individuals from Russia, aged roughly 6 to 100 years, who were systemically healthy. Each donor gave around 9.9 milliliters of peripheral blood, collected into EDTA-treated Vacutainer tubes. PBMCs were isolated by Ficoll-Paque density-gradient centrifugation, with at least 6.5 million obtained per sample. Trizol reagent was used to extract total RNA from PBMCs, with at least 6 micrograms per sample. For every donor, an aliquot of PBMCs went through flow cytometry to measure the percentages of naive CD45RAhigh/CD27high T cells. Preparation of the library involved 5' RACE. Sequenced using an Illumina HiSeq 2500. A second PCR of about 7 to 12 cycles was performed with a sample-barcoded 5' primer and a J-beta primer mix. A template-switch 5' adaptor carrying 12 random nucleotides introduced a unique molecular identifier onto each TCR beta cDNA molecule. Each sample yielded at least 2.5 million CDR3-containing paired-end reads. First-strand cDNA synthesis was performed from all RNA using the Mint cDNA synthesis kit, with priming by a TRBC-specific oligonucleotide. All cDNA was treated with uracil-DNA glycosylase and then went through a first 18-cycle PCR with the universal primers M1SS and BC2_uni_R. The paper's data handling went like this. Each sample was normalized by randomly selecting 1 million high-quality reads, each carrying a distinct molecular identifier. Instead of being binned into consensus sequences, reads with shared molecular identifiers were discarded. MiTCR, set to a Q25 quality threshold and the strictest error-elimination algorithm, was used for CDR3 identification, clonotype clustering and error correction. A nonparametric unseen species model using Euler transformation provided a lower-bound estimate of total TCR beta diversity. TCRdb redid the processing of the public reads, applying fastp at Q25 and MiXCR, and retained in-frame beta chains. Each record represents a unique CDR3 protein, reported with the most common genes and DNA among its rows. These V and J calls are TCRdb output, not the study's own analysis. Within this sample are about 640,000 distinct CDR3 sequences, with 58% of them counted one time only. The ten biggest clones cover more than 35% of the sample.

Its CDR3 holds 17 amino acids, cysteine through phenylalanine. Just CDR3 DNA is preserved here, 51 bases in frame from base 1. The junction shows trimming of 2 bases on V and 7 bases on J, and the gene matches do not reach 13 bases of it. Via the germline V gene, CDR1 is SQVTM and CDR2 ANQGSEA. Findings and caveats that apply to the study as a whole: Estimates of total diversity based on one million sequenced T cells were regarded as lower bounds and as underestimates. Because profiling used bulk unsorted PBMCs, naive and antigen-experienced compartments could not be compared conclusively. The percentage of naive T cells measured by flow cytometry correlated strongly with observed TCR beta diversity. Observed TCR beta diversity per million T cells fell roughly linearly with age, and a significant reduction was already apparent by age approximately 40. Compared with the aged group, the long-lived group had more naive CD4+ T cells, fewer expanded clones and increased TCR diversity, suggesting age selection. Donor CMV infection status was unknown, potentially confounding age-related changes in expanded clonotypes.

The sequence joins TRBV29-1 to TRBJ2-1; 11 central bases correspond to TRBD2. The sequence derives from a man between 60 and 75 years old in good health. Sample: blood. The encoded CDR3 is CSVERPLPRLAGNEQFF. The DNA sequence is given as TGCAGCGTTGAAAGGCCCCTGCCCCGACTAGCGGGGAATGAGCAGTTCTTC.